This TCR beta chain was sequenced for a study of blood T cell repertoires in COVID-19. Study as a whole: Acute and convalescent COVID-19 samples came from the United States, Italy and Spain. The cDNA or gDNA used as material had been derived from T cells, B-cell-depleted T cells, or PBMCs.

Per the authors' pipeline: Amplification from reference gene primers served as the basis for estimated nucleated cell counts. This table comes from immunoSEQ multiplex PCR, and its TCRdb copy is limited to in-frame clones, with some not included. D and trimming were read from the DNA, whereas the V and J calls and clone size are those reported in that table. The table lists roughly 250,000 clones, 85% to 90% of them singletons. This sequence was found in a man aged 30-40 years with acute or convalescent COVID-19. Material: peripheral blood.

The CDR3 here is CSVEVRAMNTEAFF. CDR3 coding DNA: TGCAGCGTTGAAGTCAGGGCCATGAACACTGAAGCTTTCTTT. The rearrangement joins TRBV29-1 to TRBJ1-1, with D perhaps TRBD1 (5 bases). Germline V gene data show CDR1 as SQVTM and CDR2 as ANQGSEA. This CDR3 is 14 amino acids long. Trimming removed 1 base at V and 0 bases at J, with 9 bases between. Based on the CDR3 plus reference TRBV29-1 and TRBJ1-1, the full variable domain is SAVISQKPSRDICQRGTSLTIQCQVDSQVTMMFWYRQQPGQSLTLIATANQGSEATYESGFVIDKFPISRPNLTFSTLTVSNMSPEDSSIYLCSVEVRAMNTEAFFGQGTRLTVV.